This entry lists 19 T cell receptor beta chains sequenced from one sample in a study of T cells in Graves' hyperthyroidism and ophthalmopathy. TCR beta CDR3 sequences were amplified from RNA transcripts. HTBI primers drove first-round RT-PCR of the TCR CDR3. TCRdb re-analysed the multiplex PCR reads in MiXCR, keeping a single row per CDR3 protein. The table records some 550,000 distinct CDR3 sequences, around 21% of them present only once. Sequencing used blood. These receptors were collected from a man younger than 30 with Graves' hyperthyroidism.

This clonotype was observed a few times. The chain carries TRBV4-1 and TRBJ2-3; D might be TRBD1 (5 bases). The CDR3 covers 14 residues. Germline V lookup: CDR1 MGHRA, CDR2 YSYEKL. Trimming took off 4 bases at V and 5 bases at J, with 13 bases between the two ends. This CDR3 is CASSPGQQGDTQYF. The CDR3 DNA follows: TGCGCCAGCAGCCCCGGTCAGCAGGGAGATACGCAGTATTTT.

This clonotype was recorded at least ten times. The V gene is TRBV5-1, the J gene TRBJ1-2; perhaps TRBD1 as D (6 bases). From germline, CDR1 is SGHRS and CDR2 YFSETQ. CDR3 length equals 15 residues. V was shortened by 4 bases and J by 4 bases, with 17 bases between the two germline ends. DNA for the CDR3: TGCGCCAGCAGCAGGAGTACAGGGTTTTCCTATGGCTACACCTTC. Encoded protein: CASSRSTGFSYGYTF.

Of note for this clonotype: Because it lacks the conserved phenylalanine or tryptophan at the end, this CDR3 is likely a read error. The rearrangement joins TRBV9 to TRBJ1-2, with TRBD1 matching over 8 bases. CDR1 is SGDLS, CDR2 YYNGEE, per germline. The trim removed 0 bases at V and 7 bases at J, leaving 11 bases unmatched. The CDR3 totals 16 residues. CDR3 region: CASSVDPDRGIGGYTL. CDR3 coding DNA: TGTGCCAGCAGCGTAGACCCCGACAGGGGAATCGGTGGCTACACCCTC.

This clonotype was seen many times. The V and J genes are TRBV6-2 or TRBV6-3 and TRBJ2-4; D gene uncertain. Trimming removed 2 bases from V and 0 bases from J, with 11 bases in between. This CDR3 has 16 residues. Germline CDR1 MNHEY, CDR2 SVGEGT. CDR3 in DNA: TGTGCCAGCAGTTACCCTCCCGGTCAAGCCAAAAACATTCAGTACTTC. Residues: CASSYPPGQAKNIQYF.

This clonotype was found many times. The rearrangement joins TRBV5-6 to TRBJ1-5; no firm D call. CDR1 is SGHDT and CDR2 is YYEEEE in the germline V gene. The V gene lost 3 bases and the J gene lost 5 bases, with 12 bases spanning the gap. The CDR3 is 14 amino acids. The DNA of the CDR3 is TGTGCCAGCAGCTACTGGACGGTCGATCAGCCCCAGCATTTT. This translates into CASSYWTVDQPQHF.

The chain carries TRBV29-1 and TRBJ2-5; 11 nucleotides align to TRBD2. The V and J ends lost 4 bases and 1 base, in that order; junction bases with no gene match: 8. The CDR3 is 16 amino acids. Germline values: CDR1 SQVTM, CDR2 ANQGSEA. The CDR3 DNA reads TGCAGCGTTGTTCTATGGGGACTAGCGGTCCAAGAGACCCAGTACTTC. Translation gives CSVVLWGLAVQETQYF.

This clonotype was seen a handful of times. A read error is possible here, since a much larger clone lies one base away. The genes are TRBV12-3 or TRBV12-4 and TRBJ1-1; tentatively, D is TRBD1 (6 bases). The CDR3 has 13 residues. The V end was cut by 7 bases, the J end by 8 bases, with 17 bases between. The CDR3 sequence: CASTVGGGQEAFF. CDR3 nucleotides: TGTGCCAGCACCGTGGGGGGGGGGCAGGAAGCTTTCTTT.

The chain is built from TRBV28 and TRBJ2-5, with 14 bases fitting TRBD2. CDR1 is MDHEN and CDR2 is SYDVKM in the germline V gene. V lost 5 bases, J lost 4 bases, and 12 bases stayed unmatched. CDR3 size: 18 residues. In DNA, the CDR3 is TGTGCCAGCAGTCCTGGGACTAGCGGGAGTGTCCCCCTAGAGACCCAGTACTTC. Translated: CASSPGTSGSVPLETQYF. Using reference TRBV28 and TRBJ2-5 for the parts outside the CDR3, the full variable domain is DVKVTQSSRYLVKRTGEKVFLECVQDMDHENMFWYRQDPGLGLRLIYFSYDVKMKEKGDIPEGYSVSREKKERFSLILESASTNQTSMYLCASSPGTSGSVPLETQYFGPGTRLLVL.

Many counts were recorded for this clonotype. The genes are TRBV12-3 or TRBV12-4 and TRBJ2-7, with 7 bases aligning to TRBD1. V lost 7 bases and J lost 5; bases outside the gene matches: 17. The CDR3 length is 16 residues. CDR3 DNA sequence: TGTGCCAGCACCCTCCCCCTCCGGGACAGTGAACACGAGCAGTACTTC. It is translated as CASTLPLRDSEHEQYF.

This clonotype has a count of ten or more. CDR3: CASSRGAARTGELFF. The CDR3 DNA sequence: TGTGCCAGCAGCCGGGGGGCTGCGAGGACCGGGGAGCTGTTTTTT. The chain carries TRBV3-1 and TRBJ2-2, with D perhaps TRBD1 or TRBD2 (6 bases each). Germline V gives CDR1 LGHDT, CDR2 YNNKEL (reference sequence). V lost 4 bases, J lost 5 bases, and 14 bases lay in between. The CDR3 is made up of 15 amino acids.

This clonotype was picked up many times. V gene TRBV12-3 or TRBV12-4 combines with J gene TRBJ2-5; a possible D gene is TRBD2 (5 bases). V was trimmed by 1 base and J by 5 bases, leaving 14 bases between them. The CDR3 sequence is 15 residues long. CDR3 sequence reads: CASSLGTFSGETQYF. Written as DNA, the CDR3 is TGTGCCAGCAGTTTAGGGACTTTTTCGGGGGAGACCCAGTACTTC.

This clonotype was seen repeatedly, ten times or more. The chain links TRBV6-5 to TRBJ1-1; D possibly corresponds to TRBD1 (5 bases). The CDR3 spans 14 residues. Germline CDR1 is MNHEY and CDR2 is SVGAGI. V lost 3 bases and J 0 bases, leaving 8 bases between the germline ends. DNA for the CDR3: TGTGCCAGCAGTTATGACAGCCTGAACACTGAAGCTTTCTTT. It encodes CASSYDSLNTEAFF.

The V call is TRBV18, the J call TRBJ1-1; the D is unclear. The CDR3 contains 12 residues. CDR1 and CDR2 from the germline V gene are KGHSH and LQKENI. The V end was cut by 6 bases, the J end by 11 bases, with 16 bases between. The CDR3 nucleotides are TGTGCCAGCTCTCCTCAAGAGGGTAGCGCTTTCTTT. It encodes CASSPQEGSAFF. Based on the CDR3 plus reference TRBV18 and TRBJ1-1, the full variable domain is NAGVMQNPRHLVRRRGQEARLRCSPMKGHSHVYWYRQLPEEGLKFMVYLQKENIIDESGMPKERFSAEFPKEGPSILRIQQVVRGDSAAYFCASSPQEGSAFFGQGTRLTVV.

This clonotype has a count of ten or more. The V and J genes are TRBV12-3 or TRBV12-4 and TRBJ2-5, with D unclear. This CDR3 is 13 amino acids long. Trimming pared 1 base from V and 4 bases from J, leaving 7 bases between. The chain's CDR3 is CASSLVERETQYF. CDR3 nucleotides: TGTGCCAGCAGTTTAGTTGAGAGAGAGACCCAGTACTTC.

This clonotype was found many times. V gene TRBV12-3 or TRBV12-4 combines with J gene TRBJ1-1, with 7 bases identical to TRBD1. The CDR3 spans 14 residues. The V gene end was trimmed by 6 bases and the J gene end by 7 bases; junction bases not matched to a gene: 11. This CDR3 is CASRKQGTWGEAFF. As DNA, the CDR3 is TGTGCCAGCAGAAAACAGGGGACCTGGGGTGAAGCTTTCTTT.

This clonotype was counted a few times. This chain links TRBV20-1 with TRBJ2-3; TRBD1 is a possible D gene (6 bases). The CDR3 has 14 residues. Per germline, CDR1 DFQATT and CDR2 SNEGSKA (reference sequence). V was clipped by 3 bases and J by 0 bases, with 10 bases between them. The CDR3 DNA is TGCAGTGCTAGTGGGACAACCAGCACAGATACGCAGTATTTT. Protein: CSASGTTSTDTQYF.

This clonotype was seen more than once but under ten times. V is TRBV12-3 or TRBV12-4 and J is TRBJ2-1; 8 bases fit TRBD2. The CDR3 is 16 residues long. After removal of 5 bases from V and 8 bases from J, the junction contained 14 bases not matched to a gene. The CDR3 here is CASSAGLAGMVDEQFF. The CDR3 DNA is TGTGCCAGCAGTGCCGGGTTAGCGGGGATGGTAGATGAGCAGTTCTTC.

Many counts were recorded for this clonotype. The chain recombines TRBV7-8 with TRBJ2-5; 7 bases are shared with TRBD2. The germline V gene encodes CDR1 SGHVS and CDR2 FQNEAQ. V was pared by 0 bases and J by 4 bases, with 8 bases of the junction left unmatched. The CDR3 is 16 amino acids. CDR3 DNA sequence: TGTGCCAGCAGCTTAGCGCCTAGCGGTGTAAGAGAGACCCAGTACTTC. This encodes CASSLAPSGVRETQYF. Looking up the rest from reference TRBV7-8 and TRBJ2-5 gives the full variable domain: GAGVSQSPRYKVAKRGQDVALRCDPISGHVSLFWYQQALGQGPEFLTYFQNEAQLDKSGLPSDRFFAERPEGSVSTLKIQRTQQEDSAVYLCASSLAPSGVRETQYFGPGTRLLVL.

The rearrangement joins TRBV12-3 or TRBV12-4 to TRBJ1-4, with TRBD1 as a possible D gene (6 bases). Trimming cost V 5 bases and J 8 bases, with 21 bases left between them. This CDR3 comprises 16 residues. CDR3 amino acids: CASSGWSVGTREKLFF. The CDR3 nucleotides read TGTGCCAGCAGTGGTTGGTCTGTCGGGACAAGAGAAAAACTGTTTTTT.